This T cell receptor beta chain was captured in a study of blood T cell repertoires in COVID-19. Assay: immunoSEQ multiplex PCR; the TCRdb copy retains only in-frame clones and omits some. The data hold about 210,000 clones, with approximately 85% observed a single time. The CDR3 is 13 amino acids. CDR1 is SNHLY and CDR2 is FYNNEI in the germline V gene. The sequence was collected from a man aged 50 to 60 with COVID-19, enrolled during active disease. The sample was peripheral blood. The V and J genes are TRBV2 and TRBJ2-2; 11 positions match TRBD2. In DNA form, the CDR3 reads TGTGCTGGGACTAGCGGGAACACCGGGGAGCTGTTTTTT. Translated: CAGTSGNTGELFF.